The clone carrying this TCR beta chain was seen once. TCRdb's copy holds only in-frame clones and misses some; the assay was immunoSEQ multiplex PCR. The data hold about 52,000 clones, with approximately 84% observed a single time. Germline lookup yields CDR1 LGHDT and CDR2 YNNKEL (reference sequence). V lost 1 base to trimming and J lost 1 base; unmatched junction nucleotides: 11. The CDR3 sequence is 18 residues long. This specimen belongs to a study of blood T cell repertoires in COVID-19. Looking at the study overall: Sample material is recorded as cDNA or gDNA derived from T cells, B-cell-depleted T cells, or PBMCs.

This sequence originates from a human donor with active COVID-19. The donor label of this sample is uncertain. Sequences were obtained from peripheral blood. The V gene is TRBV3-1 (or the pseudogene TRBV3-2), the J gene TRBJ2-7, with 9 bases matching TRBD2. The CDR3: CASSQVYGTTSGSYEQYF. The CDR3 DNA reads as TGTGCCAGCAGCCAAGTCTACGGGACGACTAGCGGTTCCTACGAGCAGTACTTC.